A selection of T cell receptor beta chains follows, all from one sample in a study of T cells in Graves' hyperthyroidism and ophthalmopathy. TCRdb re-derived calls from the multiplex PCR reads in MiXCR, one entry per CDR3 protein. The table has more than 350,000 distinct CDR3 sequences, just under 15% seen once. Sequencing was performed on blood. The receptors stem from a woman in her twenties or thirties with Graves' hyperthyroidism. The CDR3 runs from the conserved cysteine through the conserved F or W. The order of the fields is J gene, D gene, clone size, V gene, CDR3 protein, CDR3 DNA. D genes are given only for firm matches. Expanded clones are given a class, and other clones once, few, many or no size at all.

j_gene: TRBJ2-7; d_gene: TRBD2; abundance: many; v_gene: TRBV28; CDR3aa: CASSRYSGSSYEQYF; CDR3nt: TGTGCCAGCAGCCGATATAGCGGGAGCTCCTACGAGCAGTACTTC
j_gene: TRBJ2-3; d_gene: -; abundance: many; v_gene: TRBV5-1; CDR3aa: CASSFLGTSTDTQYF; CDR3nt: TGCGCCAGCAGCTTCTTAGGAACTAGCACAGATACGCAGTATTTT
j_gene: TRBJ2-3; d_gene: TRBD2; abundance: many; v_gene: TRBV28; CDR3aa: CASSFPLTSGSTDTQYF; CDR3nt: TGTGCCAGCAGCTTCCCCCTGACTAGCGGGAGCACAGATACGCAGTATTTT
j_gene: TRBJ2-2; d_gene: -; abundance: few; v_gene: TRBV12-3/TRBV12-4; CDR3aa: CASSFTAGELFF; CDR3nt: TGTGCCAGCAGTTTCACGGCCGGGGAGCTGTTTTTT
j_gene: TRBJ2-1; d_gene: -; abundance: -; v_gene: TRBV28; CDR3aa: CASRVSGTIDEQFF; CDR3nt: TGTGCCAGCAGAGTTTCCGGGACAATCGATGAGCAGTTCTTC
j_gene: TRBJ2-5; d_gene: -; abundance: -; v_gene: TRBV29-1; CDR3aa: CSVETQVETQYF; CDR3nt: TGCAGCGTTGAAACACAGGTGGAGACCCAGTACTTC
j_gene: TRBJ2-7; d_gene: TRBD2; abundance: many; v_gene: TRBV5-8; CDR3aa: CASPQGLAIHEQYF; CDR3nt: TGTGCCAGCCCGCAGGGACTAGCGATCCACGAGCAGTACTTC
j_gene: TRBJ1-4; d_gene: -; abundance: many; v_gene: TRBV5-1; CDR3aa: CASSLGRTSNEKLFF; CDR3nt: TGCGCCAGCAGCTTGGGACGGACTAGTAATGAAAAACTGTTTTTT
j_gene: TRBJ1-6; d_gene: -; abundance: few; v_gene: TRBV20-1; CDR3aa: CSAPSGYSPLHF; CDR3nt: TGCAGTGCCCCTAGCGGCTATTCACCCCTCCACTTT
j_gene: TRBJ2-7; d_gene: -; abundance: many; v_gene: TRBV24-1; CDR3aa: CATSPGTHSYEQYF; CDR3nt: TGTGCCACCAGCCCCGGGACACACTCTTACGAGCAGTACTTC
j_gene: TRBJ2-2; d_gene: TRBD2; abundance: few; v_gene: TRBV10-2; CDR3aa: CASKGTGTSGTSWELFF; CDR3nt: TGCGCCAGCAAGGGGACAGGGACTAGCGGAACGTCCTGGGAGCTGTTTTTT
j_gene: TRBJ2-2; d_gene: TRBD2; abundance: many; v_gene: TRBV18; CDR3aa: CASSPPTSGRITGELFF; CDR3nt: TGTGCCAGCTCACCACCAACTAGCGGGAGGATAACCGGGGAGCTGTTTTTT
j_gene: TRBJ1-1; d_gene: TRBD1; abundance: -; v_gene: TRBV30; CDR3aa: CAWSGQGIFGDTEAFF; CDR3nt: TGTGCCTGGAGTGGACAGGGGATCTTTGGAGACACTGAAGCTTTCTTT
j_gene: TRBJ2-5; d_gene: TRBD1; abundance: many; v_gene: TRBV3-1; CDR3aa: CASSQDGDRQETQYF; CDR3nt: TGTGCCAGCAGCCAAGATGGGGACAGGCAAGAGACCCAGTACTTC
j_gene: TRBJ1-4; d_gene: -; abundance: -; v_gene: TRBV6-1; CDR3aa: CASSPTRYGVELFF; CDR3nt: TGTGCCAGCAGCCCAACGAGATATGGGGTAGAACTGTTTTTT
j_gene: TRBJ1-3; d_gene: TRBD1; abundance: few; v_gene: TRBV6-5; CDR3aa: CASSLTPTGGAFSGNTIYF; CDR3nt: TGTGCCAGCAGCTTAACGCCGACAGGGGGCGCCTTCTCTGGAAACACCATATATTTT
j_gene: TRBJ1-6; d_gene: TRBD1; abundance: -; v_gene: TRBV9; CDR3aa: CASSGFDRGADNSPLHF; CDR3nt: TGTGCCAGCAGCGGTTTCGACAGGGGGGCCGATAATTCACCCCTCCACTTT
j_gene: TRBJ2-7; d_gene: -; abundance: many; v_gene: TRBV18; CDR3aa: CASSPGPGGEQYF; CDR3nt: TGTGCCAGCTCACCGGGGCCGGGTGGCGAGCAGTACTTC
j_gene: TRBJ1-5; d_gene: -; abundance: many; v_gene: TRBV12-3/TRBV12-4; CDR3aa: CASSWTDNQPQHF; CDR3nt: TGTGCCAGCAGTTGGACAGATAATCAGCCCCAGCATTTT
j_gene: TRBJ2-3; d_gene: -; abundance: many; v_gene: TRBV29-1; CDR3aa: CSVARAAARQYF; CDR3nt: TGCAGCGTTGCGCGGGCGGCCGCCAGGCAGTATTTT
j_gene: TRBJ2-7; d_gene: TRBD2; abundance: many; v_gene: TRBV3-1; CDR3aa: CASSQAAGTRSEQYF; CDR3nt: TGTGCCAGCAGCCAAGCCGCCGGGACTAGGTCCGAGCAGTACTTC
j_gene: TRBJ2-7; d_gene: -; abundance: many; v_gene: TRBV20-1; CDR3aa: CSARDPVRIDYEQYF; CDR3nt: TGCAGTGCTAGAGACCCCGTGCGGATTGACTACGAGCAGTACTTC
j_gene: TRBJ2-5; d_gene: TRBD2; abundance: -; v_gene: TRBV5-4; CDR3aa: CASSSLTSGIVTQYF; CDR3nt: TGTGCCAGCAGCTCCTTGACTAGCGGGATAGTGACCCAGTACTTC
j_gene: TRBJ1-1; d_gene: -; abundance: -; v_gene: TRBV19; CDR3aa: CASRFGGLAMNTEAFF; CDR3nt: TGTGCCAGTCGGTTCGGGGGCCTGGCTATGAACACTGAAGCTTTCTTT